One and the same sample provided the 32 T cell receptor beta chains below, sequenced in a study of blood T cell repertoires in COVID-19. Generated by immunoSEQ multiplex PCR, the TCRdb table keeps only in-frame clones and is missing some. The sample has about 280,000 clones; approximately 85% are singletons. Sequences were obtained from peripheral blood. These receptor sequences come from a human donor in a cohort sampled during active COVID-19.

The chain is built from TRBV28 and TRBJ2-5; TRBD1 matches 7 bases. Germline V gives CDR1 MDHEN, CDR2 SYDVKM. With V trimmed by 7 bases and J by 14 bases, 10 bases remained unmatched. The CDR3 has 11 residues. The CDR3 region is CASNFRDRTYF. The CDR3 DNA follows: TGTGCCAGCAATTTCCGGGACAGAACCTACTTC.

This chain joins TRBV7-6 and TRBJ2-2, with 8 bases matching TRBD2. Germline lookup yields CDR1 SGHVS and CDR2 FNYEAQ. J lost 2 bases, V lost 2 bases, and 4 bases had no gene match. The CDR3 contains 16 residues. The DNA of the CDR3 is TGTGCCAGCAGCTTACGCACTAGCGGAAACACCGGGGAGCTGTTTTTT. Its translation: CASSLRTSGNTGELFF.

This chain's CDR3 is CASSLRPGQAYGYTF. Here the CDR3 DNA reads TGTGCCAGCAGTTTGAGGCCGGGACAGGCCTATGGCTACACCTTC. The genes are TRBV28 and TRBJ1-2; 8 bases match TRBD1. CDR3 length: 15 residues. In germline, CDR1 is MDHEN, CDR2 SYDVKM. V dropped 3 bases and J dropped 4; count of bases not matched to a gene: 7.

The chain employs TRBV3-1 (or the pseudogene TRBV3-2) and TRBJ1-5; tentative D call: TRBD1 (5 bases). V gave up 5 bases and J gave up 6 bases, with 11 bases separating them. CDR1 and CDR2 (germline): LGHDT, YNNKEL (reference sequence). This CDR3 has 13 amino acids. The CDR3 loop is CASSSGIFQPQHF. The CDR3 bases are TGTGCCAGCAGCTCAGGGATTTTTCAGCCCCAGCATTTT.

This chain joins TRBV5-6 and TRBJ2-6, with TRBD2 as a possible D gene (6 bases). Germline assignment: CDR1 SGHDT and CDR2 YYEEEE. V lost 1 base and J lost 6, with 20 bases in between. The CDR3 is 18 residues long. The CDR3 here is CASSLRAGSFLAANVLTF. CDR3 sequence (DNA): TGTGCCAGCAGCTTGCGTGCGGGATCTTTCTTGGCGGCCAACGTCCTGACTTTC.

The chain recombines TRBV19 with TRBJ1-2; 7 positions match TRBD1. The CDR3 loop spans 12 amino acids. The germline V gene has CDR1 LNHDA and CDR2 SQIVND (reference sequence). Germline trimming cut 6 bases from V and 8 bases from J; bases unmatched to any gene: 6. DNA for the CDR3: TGTGCCAGTAGGGCACAGGGGAGAGGCTACACCTTC. This encodes CASRAQGRGYTF.

This clone appeared once. The chain couples TRBV25-1 to TRBJ2-5, with TRBD1 matching over 7 bases. The CDR3 is 16 residues long. The J segment lost 5 bases and the V segment lost 4 bases, leaving 13 bases of the junction unmatched. Germline V CDR1 and CDR2: MGHDK, SYGVNS. The CDR3 reads CASSGQIWTGGETQYF. The CDR3 DNA reads TGTGCCAGCAGTGGACAAATCTGGACAGGTGGGGAGACCCAGTACTTC.

J is TRBJ2-6 and V is TRBV19, with 8 nucleotides matching TRBD1. This CDR3 contains 17 residues. Germline trimming cut 5 bases from V and 0 bases from J; bases unmatched to any gene: 6. Looked up from germline, CDR1 is LNHDA and CDR2 is SQIVND (reference sequence). DNA of the CDR3: TGTGCCAGTAGTCCCGGACAGGGATTCTCTGGGGCCAACGTCCTGACTTTC. Translation: CASSPGQGFSGANVLTF. Combining the CDR3 with reference TRBV19 and TRBJ2-6 gives the whole variable domain DGGITQSPKYLFRKEGQNVTLSCEQNLNHDAMYWYRQDPGQGLRLIYYSQIVNDFQKGDIAEGYSVSREKKESFPLTVTSAQKNPTAFYLCASSPGQGFSGANVLTFGAGSRLTVL.

J is TRBJ1-2 and V is TRBV25-1; D perhaps matches TRBD1 (5 bases). This CDR3 region has 14 residues. Trimming shortened V by 5 bases and J by 6 bases, and 16 bases separated the two germline ends. Germline CDR1 and CDR2: MGHDK and SYGVNS. CDR3 DNA sequence: TGTGCCAGCAGTACCACCAGACAGCTCGATGGCTACACCTTC. It yields the protein CASSTTRQLDGYTF.

This chain connects TRBV4-2 to TRBJ2-7, with D unclear. V gave up 0 bases and J gave up 0 bases, with 9 bases separating them. The CDR3 runs 15 residues. Germline lookup yields CDR1 LGHNA and CDR2 YNFKEQ. The DNA for the CDR3 is TGTGCCAGCAGCCAAGATCCTCCGAGCTCCTACGAGCAGTACTTC. It specifies CASSQDPPSSYEQYF.

The V and J genes are TRBV6-6 and TRBJ1-6; a possible D gene is TRBD1 (6 bases). This CDR3 is built from 13 residues. Trimming shortened V by 10 bases and J by 7 bases, and 14 bases separated the two germline ends. The V gene's germline CDR1 is MNHNY and CDR2 SVGAGI (reference sequence). Here the CDR3 DNA reads TGTGCCATTTCCTCAGGGGTCAATTCACCCCTCCACTTT. Translation: CAISSGVNSPLHF.

The V and J genes are TRBV27 and TRBJ2-3; 9 positions match TRBD1. Germline V gene data show CDR1 as MNHEY and CDR2 as SMNVEV (reference sequence). V shed 3 bases and J 1 base; nucleotides not matched to a gene: 5. The CDR3 totals 16 residues. In nucleotides, the CDR3 is TGTGCCAGCAGTTTGCTCGACAGGGGGGGCACAGATACGCAGTATTTT. Its translation: CASSLLDRGGTDTQYF.

The rearrangement uses TRBV7-3 and TRBJ2-3; TRBD2 is a possible D gene (5 bases). The CDR3 is made up of 14 amino acids. CDR1 and CDR2 from the germline V gene are SGHTA and FQGTGA. V was cut by 5 bases and J by 2 bases, with 11 bases left in between. The CDR3 DNA sequence: TGTGCCAGCAGCCCACGGACTGCCACAGATACGCAGTATTTT. Translation gives CASSPRTATDTQYF.

This clone was found a few times. The gene calls are TRBV28 and TRBJ1-1; 8 positions agree with TRBD1. CDR3 length: 16 amino acids. V was pared by 6 bases and J by 1 base, with 10 bases of the junction left unmatched. Germline V CDR1 and CDR2: MDHEN, SYDVKM. CDR3 DNA: TGTGCCAGCAGGATAACGGGACAGGCCAAGAACACTGAAGCTTTCTTT. Translation: CASRITGQAKNTEAFF.

The CDR3 DNA reads TGCGCCAGCAGGAGTTTGCCGGGACAGGGGACCTTCCTTTTCTACGAGCAGTACTTC. This translates into CASRSLPGQGTFLFYEQYF. The V and J genes are TRBV5-1 and TRBJ2-7; 10 bases line up with TRBD1. Germline lookup yields CDR1 SGHRS and CDR2 YFSETQ. Trimming took 5 bases from V and 3 from J; bases not matched to a gene: 20. The CDR3 loop spans 19 amino acids.

The CDR3 nucleotides are TGTGCCAGCAGCGGGTGGACAGGATACAATGAGCAGTTCTTC. Protein: CASSGWTGYNEQFF. The chain employs TRBV11-2 and TRBJ2-1; 7 nucleotides agree with TRBD1. The CDR3 length is 14 residues. Trimming removed 5 bases from V and 4 bases from J; junction bases left unmatched: 5. Germline V lookup: CDR1 SGHAT, CDR2 FQNNGV.

V usage is TRBV11-2 and J usage is TRBJ2-7; 8 bases are shared with TRBD1. The CDR3 loop spans 15 amino acids. In germline, CDR1 is SGHAT, CDR2 FQNNGV. Trimming took 1 base from V and 3 from J; bases not matched to a gene: 5. The CDR3 bases are TGTGCCAGCAGCTTAGGCACAGGGGGAAACTACGAGCAGTACTTC. Amino acids: CASSLGTGGNYEQYF.

The genes are TRBV9 and TRBJ1-2, with D perhaps matching TRBD1 (5 bases). V lost 3 bases and J lost 7, with 19 bases in between. The CDR3 extends over 15 amino acids. Germline loops: CDR1 SGDLS, CDR2 YYNGEE. In DNA, the CDR3 is TGTGCCAGCAGCGGGCGGGACGTGGACCCCCGTGGCTACACCTTC. It translates to CASSGRDVDPRGYTF.

The CDR3 DNA is TGTGCCAGCAGCTTATGGGAGACGGGGAGCGATGAGCAGTTCTTC. As protein: CASSLWETGSDEQFF. The chain is built from TRBV7-9 and TRBJ2-1; tentative D call: TRBD2 (5 bases). CDR1 and CDR2 from the germline V gene are SEHNR and FQNEAQ (reference sequence). This CDR3 spans 15 amino acids. Trimming stripped 2 bases from V and 8 bases from J, with 16 bases between.

V usage is TRBV7-9 and J usage is TRBJ2-1; D might be TRBD2 (6 bases). This CDR3 contains 11 residues. CDR1 SEHNR and CDR2 FQNEAQ come from the germline V gene (reference sequence). V was pared by 4 bases and J by 10 bases, with 8 bases between. CDR3 amino acids: CASSSGREQFF. The CDR3 region has the DNA TGTGCCAGCAGCTCGGGGAGGGAGCAGTTCTTC.

The CDR3 reads CASSLGHGVSETQYF. DNA of the CDR3: TGTGCCAGCAGCTTAGGCCACGGGGTCTCAGAGACCCAGTACTTC. The chain carries TRBV7-9 and TRBJ2-5; D is perhaps TRBD2 (5 bases). V was clipped by 1 base and J by 4 bases, with 13 bases between them. Germline-derived CDR1 and CDR2 are SEHNR and FQNEAQ (reference sequence). This CDR3 spans 15 amino acids.

The gene calls are TRBV4-2 and TRBJ1-1; D unclear. Germline lookup yields CDR1 LGHNA and CDR2 YNFKEQ. V lost 2 bases, J lost 4 bases, and 14 bases lay in between. The CDR3 is 15 amino acids. This CDR3 reads CASSQISSLSTEAFF. The CDR3 nucleotides read TGTGCCAGCAGCCAAATCTCTTCACTATCCACTGAAGCTTTCTTT.

This chain joins TRBV10-3 and TRBJ1-1; 9 positions agree with TRBD1. Germline V gene data show CDR1 as ENHRY and CDR2 as SYGVKD. This CDR3 spans 17 amino acids. Trimming at V came to 6 bases and at J to 5 bases, leaving 16 bases not matched to a gene. The chain's CDR3 is CAIRGPGQGIRGTEAFF. The CDR3 DNA reads as TGTGCCATCAGAGGACCGGGACAGGGCATAAGAGGGACTGAAGCTTTCTTT.

The chain links TRBV6-5 to TRBJ2-3; TRBD2 aligns across 8 bases. V was clipped by 8 bases and J by 4 bases; unmatched bases: 11. CDR1 MNHEY and CDR2 SVGAGI come from the germline V gene. CDR3 length: 15 residues. The CDR3 DNA sequence: TGTGCCAGCTCCGGGCGGGAGGATTGGGCAGATACGCAGTATTTT. It translates to CASSGREDWADTQYF.

The chain links TRBV5-4 to TRBJ2-7; TRBD1 agrees at 9 bases. This CDR3 is built from 14 residues. V shed 0 bases, J shed 6 bases, and the junction held 4 bases outside the gene matches. Germline CDR1 and CDR2: SGHNT and YYREEE (reference sequence). For the CDR3, the DNA is TGTGCCAGCAGCTTGGTGGGACAGGGTTTCGAGCAGTACTTC. Its protein is CASSLVGQGFEQYF.

The chain has TRBV6-5 and TRBJ1-5, with D tentatively TRBD1 (6 bases). CDR1 is MNHEY, CDR2 SVGAGI, per germline. The ends were cut back, 2 bases at V and 6 bases at J, with 11 bases in the middle. The CDR3 is made up of 14 amino acids. CDR3 in amino acids: CASSYNRVGQPQHF. The DNA of the CDR3 is TGTGCCAGCAGTTACAACAGGGTAGGTCAGCCCCAGCATTTT.

The chain combines TRBV6-5 with TRBJ1-2, with D perhaps matching TRBD1 (5 bases). CDR1 is MNHEY and CDR2 is SVGAGI in the germline V gene. The length of the CDR3 is 15 residues. Trimming cost V 2 bases and J 4 bases, with 14 bases left between them. The CDR3 reads CASSYTTTVPYGYTF. The CDR3 bases are TGTGCCAGCAGTTACACCACGACAGTACCCTATGGCTACACCTTC.

The CDR3 is CASSWRGVETFF. The DNA for the CDR3 is TGTGCCAGCAGCTGGCGGGGCGTGGAAACTTTCTTT. J is TRBJ1-1 and V is TRBV5-5; D might be TRBD1 (5 bases). Germline lookup yields CDR1 SGHKS and CDR2 YYEKEE (reference sequence). V lost 3 bases and J lost 12, with 15 bases in between. The CDR3 runs 12 residues.

The rearrangement uses TRBV18 and TRBJ2-7; perhaps TRBD2 as D (6 bases). V lost 0 bases, J lost 2 bases, and 11 bases lay in between. Germline lookup yields CDR1 KGHSH and CDR2 LQKENI. CDR3 length: 15 residues. In DNA form, the CDR3 reads TGTGCCAGCTCACCACCTGCAGGAGGGGCCTACGAGCAGTACTTC. It yields the protein CASSPPAGGAYEQYF.

The J gene is TRBJ2-3, the V gene TRBV29-1; D perhaps matches TRBD1 (6 bases). The V gene's germline CDR1 is SQVTM and CDR2 ANQGSEA. This CDR3 comprises 13 residues. V lost 6 bases and J lost 2, with 12 bases in between. The CDR3 here is CSVGNRDTDTQYF. The CDR3 bases are TGCAGCGTAGGTAACAGGGACACAGATACGCAGTATTTT.

This rearrangement joins TRBV30 to TRBJ1-2; a possible D gene is TRBD1 (6 bases). The CDR3 spans 11 residues. V lost 0 bases to trimming and J lost 14 bases, with 13 bases between them. The germline V gene has CDR1 GTSNPN and CDR2 SVGIG (reference sequence). The chain's CDR3 is CAWSVAGARTF. The CDR3 bases are TGTGCCTGGAGTGTCGCGGGGGCGCGGACCTTC.

A single count supports this clone. CDR3 in DNA: TGTGCCAGTAGTATCCGGCAGATACCTACAACTAGGGTGAACACTGAAGCTTTCTTT. Amino acid sequence: CASSIRQIPTTRVNTEAFF. The chain combines TRBV19 with TRBJ1-1, with no clear D. V was trimmed by 3 bases and J by 0 bases, leaving 23 bases between them. Germline V gene sequence: CDR1 LNHDA, CDR2 SQIVND (reference sequence). The CDR3 is 19 residues long. Based on the CDR3 plus reference TRBV19 and TRBJ1-1, the full variable domain is DGGITQSPKYLFRKEGQNVTLSCEQNLNHDAMYWYRQDPGQGLRLIYYSQIVNDFQKGDIAEGYSVSREKKESFPLTVTSAQKNPTAFYLCASSIRQIPTTRVNTEAFFGQGTRLTVV.